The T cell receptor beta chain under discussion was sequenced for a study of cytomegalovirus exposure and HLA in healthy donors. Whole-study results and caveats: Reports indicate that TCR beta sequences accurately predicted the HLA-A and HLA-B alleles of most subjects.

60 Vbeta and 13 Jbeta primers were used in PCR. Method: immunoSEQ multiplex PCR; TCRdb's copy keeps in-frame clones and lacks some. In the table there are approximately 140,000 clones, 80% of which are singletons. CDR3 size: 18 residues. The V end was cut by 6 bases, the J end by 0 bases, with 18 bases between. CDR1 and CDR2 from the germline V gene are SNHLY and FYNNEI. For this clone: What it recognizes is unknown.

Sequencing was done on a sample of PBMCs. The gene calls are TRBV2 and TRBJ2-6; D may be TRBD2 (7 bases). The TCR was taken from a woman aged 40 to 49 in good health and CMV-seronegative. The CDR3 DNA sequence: TGTGCCAGCAGGGGAGGGGCAGGGGCCTTCTCTGGGGCCAACGTCCTGACTTTC. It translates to CASRGGAGAFSGANVLTF.